Sequencing of this TCR beta chain was carried out in a study of CD8 T cells in Susac syndrome. Study results and limitations: CD4+ T cell repertoires in Susac syndrome exhibited no evidence of clonal expansion.

Fulfillment of recently defined diagnostic criteria for definite or probable disease was shown by the patients with Susac syndrome. Unmatched junction bases numbered 11, after V lost 5 bases and J lost 9 bases. This CDR3 is 15 amino acids long. Comments on this clonotype: Its antigen is currently unknown.

Random hexamers primed reverse transcription of about 0.45 to 1 ug RNA. MiXCR, applied by TCRdb to the immunoSEQ multiplex PCR reads, yields one record per CDR3 protein. This table has hundreds of thousands of distinct CDR3 sequences, about 95% appearing once. This rearrangement joins TRBV12-3 or TRBV12-4 to TRBJ2-2; TRBD2 matches at 8 bases. The sequencing input was CD4+ T cells from PBMCs. This TCR came from a human donor with Susac syndrome. The CDR3 sequence is CASSVVSGGPRELFF. In DNA form, the CDR3 reads TGTGCCAGCAGTGTCGTTTCGGGGGGGCCGAGGGAGCTGTTTTTT.